Listed here are 23 T cell receptor beta chains from one sample, sequenced in a study of CD4 T cells in relation to SARS-CoV-2 and coronaviruses. The table came from immunoSEQ multiplex PCR; TCRdb's copy has only in-frame clones and leaves some out. This table has some 42,000 clones, roughly 90% appearing once. Sequenced sample: memory CD4+ T cells from PBMCs. These receptors originate from an adult with COVID-19.

The V and J genes are TRBV28 and TRBJ2-7; the D gene is possibly TRBD2 (6 bases). Between the trimmed V and J ends, which lost 4 bases and 3 bases, there was a span of 13 bases. Germline V CDR1 and CDR2: MDHEN, SYDVKM. The CDR3 is 14 amino acids. The CDR3 spells CASSSPGVIYEQYF. Here the CDR3 DNA reads TGTGCCAGCAGTTCGCCGGGGGTGATCTACGAGCAGTACTTC.

The sample holds one count of this clone. V is TRBV7-2 and J is TRBJ2-7; D is possibly TRBD2 (5 bases). V shed 5 bases and J shed 6 bases, with 14 bases lying between them. Germline V CDR1 and CDR2: SGHTA, FQGNSA. This CDR3 comprises 13 residues. The DNA for the CDR3 is TGTGCCAGCAGCCGCACGGGGAACGGCGAGCAGTACTTC. Encoded protein: CASSRTGNGEQYF.

The J gene is TRBJ2-5, the V gene TRBV5-6, with 8 bases lining up with TRBD2. The ends lost 3 bases at V and 5 bases at J; junction bases unmatched: 9. From germline, CDR1 is SGHDT and CDR2 YYEEEE. This CDR3 comprises 15 residues. The CDR3 region is CASSWGGGQVETQYF. CDR3 DNA: TGTGCCAGCAGCTGGGGCGGGGGGCAGGTGGAGACCCAGTACTTC.

The CDR3 DNA reads TGTGCCAGCAGCGCCTCGGGAGGGTGGGGGCATGGCTACACCTTC. Translated: CASSASGGWGHGYTF. The rearrangement uses TRBV9 and TRBJ1-2; tentatively, D is TRBD1 (6 bases). This CDR3 region has 15 residues. CDR1 SGDLS and CDR2 YYNGEE come from the germline V gene. V was clipped by 3 bases and J by 6 bases, with 18 bases between them.

The chain employs TRBV4-2 and TRBJ1-3; D is unclear. Trimming shortened V by 0 bases and J by 4 bases, and 10 bases separated the two germline ends. The CDR3 is 15 residues long. Germline CDR1 LGHNA, CDR2 YNFKEQ. CDR3 sequence reads: CASSQEGRRGNTIYF. The DNA for the CDR3 is TGTGCCAGCAGCCAAGAAGGGAGACGGGGAAACACCATATATTTT.

CDR3 region: CASSFRDGTYEQYF. CDR3 in DNA: TGTGCCAGCAGCTTTCGGGACGGTACCTACGAGCAGTACTTC. This chain connects TRBV7-8 to TRBJ2-7; D might be TRBD1 or TRBD2, each matching 5 bases. V shed 3 bases and J shed 2 bases, with 11 bases lying between them. CDR1 SGHVS and CDR2 FQNEAQ come from the germline V gene. The CDR3 consists of 14 residues. The complete variable domain, with remaining parts taken from reference TRBV7-8 and TRBJ2-7, reads GAGVSQSPRYKVAKRGQDVALRCDPISGHVSLFWYQQALGQGPEFLTYFQNEAQLDKSGLPSDRFFAERPEGSVSTLKIQRTQQEDSAVYLCASSFRDGTYEQYFGPGTRLTVT.

The chain links TRBV7-3 to TRBJ2-3, with D perhaps TRBD1 (6 bases). V lost 5 bases to trimming and J lost 2 bases, with 11 bases between them. In germline, CDR1 is SGHTA, CDR2 FQGTGA. The CDR3 is 14 residues long. The CDR3 DNA is TGTGCCAGCAGCCCCGACAGGTACACAGATACGCAGTATTTT. It codes for CASSPDRYTDTQYF.

The J gene is TRBJ1-4, the V gene TRBV18; a weak D match, TRBD1 (5 bases). The CDR3 covers 13 residues. Germline V gives CDR1 KGHSH, CDR2 LQKENI. The V gene lost 7 bases and the J gene lost 5 bases, with 11 bases spanning the gap. The CDR3 DNA follows: TGTGCCAGCTTCCGGGACGGGAATGAAAAACTGTTTTTT. As protein: CASFRDGNEKLFF.

V usage is TRBV7-9 and J usage is TRBJ1-5, with TRBD1 as a possible D gene (6 bases). The germline V gene has CDR1 SEHNR and CDR2 FQNEAQ (reference sequence). The CDR3 runs 13 residues. The ends were cut back, 7 bases at V and 8 bases at J, with 15 bases in the middle. As DNA, the CDR3 is TGTGCCAGCACACGGGGGCGGGAGGAGCCCCAGCATTTT. Translating gives CASTRGREEPQHF.

The count of this clone is one. The rearrangement links TRBV28 to TRBJ1-4; 7 nucleotides agree with TRBD1. With V trimmed by 5 bases and J by 4 bases, 4 bases remained unmatched. The length of the CDR3 is 14 residues. Germline values: CDR1 MDHEN, CDR2 SYDVKM. The CDR3 region has the DNA TGTGCCAGCAGTAGGGGACAGTTTAATGAAAAACTGTTTTTT. It is translated as CASSRGQFNEKLFF.

This sequence joins TRBV21-1 and TRBJ1-6; the D segment call TRBD1 is taken from the table without a DNA check. TRBV21-1 is a pseudogene segment. The CDR3 is 20 residues long. The CDR3 coding sequence is TGTGCCAGCACCAAAGGAACAGGGCCTCTGAGGTGCTCCTATAATTCACCCCTCCACTTT. This encodes CASTKGTGPLRCSYNSPLHF.

A single count supports this clone. The chain has TRBV6-5 and TRBJ1-1; D not resolved. The CDR3 is made up of 13 amino acids. Looked up from germline, CDR1 is MNHEY and CDR2 is SVGAGI. V gave up 1 base and J gave up 10 bases, with 13 bases separating them. CDR3 sequence reads: CASSYLLGTGAFF. In DNA form, the CDR3 reads TGTGCCAGCAGTTACTTATTAGGCACGGGAGCTTTCTTT.

This chain joins TRBV7-2 and TRBJ1-3; 9 positions match TRBD1. This CDR3 region has 14 residues. Germline values: CDR1 SGHTA, CDR2 FQGNSA. J was trimmed by 4 bases and V by 5 bases; bases with no gene match: 3. The CDR3 spells CASSHDRGGNTIYF. Here the CDR3 DNA reads TGTGCCAGCAGCCATGACAGGGGGGGAAACACCATATATTTT. The variable domain in full, with the rest retrieved from reference TRBV7-2 and TRBJ1-3, is GAGVSQSPSNKVTEKGKDVELRCDPISGHTALYWYRQSLGQGLEFLIYFQGNSAPDKSGLPSDRFSAERTGGSVSTLTIQRTQQEDSAVYLCASSHDRGGNTIYFGEGSWLTVV.

The chain employs TRBV7-9 and TRBJ1-1, with D unclear. Germline V lookup: CDR1 SEHNR, CDR2 FQNEAQ (reference sequence). Trimming pared 0 bases from V and 7 bases from J, leaving 9 bases between. CDR3 length: 13 amino acids. Here the CDR3 DNA reads TGTGCCAGCAGCTTAGCTGATACTGTTGAAGCTTTCTTT. Protein sequence: CASSLADTVEAFF.

This chain uses TRBV28 with TRBJ1-6; maybe TRBD1 (6 bases). Germline CDR1 reads MDHEN; CDR2 reads SYDVKM. This CDR3 region has 18 residues. The V and J ends lost 6 bases and 0 bases respectively, with 18 bases between them. As DNA, the CDR3 is TGTGCCAGCAGACTCCAGGGGACGCTCCTCTCCTATAATTCACCCCTCCACTTT. This codes for CASRLQGTLLSYNSPLHF.

V usage is TRBV7-3 and J usage is TRBJ2-1, with D perhaps being TRBD1 or TRBD2 (6 bases each). Germline V gene data show CDR1 as SGHTA and CDR2 as FQGTGA. V dropped 1 base and J dropped 6 bases, with 10 bases sitting between them. This CDR3 is 14 amino acids long. The CDR3 nucleotides read TGTGCCAGCAGCTTAAGAGGGGGGCCCAATGAGCAGTTCTTC. Residues: CASSLRGGPNEQFF.

The DNA of the CDR3 is TGTGCCAGCAGCTTGGTAAATGGAAACACCATATATTTT. Residues: CASSLVNGNTIYF. The chain employs TRBV5-4 and TRBJ1-3; D is unclear. This CDR3 is built from 13 residues. V gave up 0 bases and J gave up 3 bases, with 4 bases separating them. CDR1 and CDR2 (germline): SGHNT, YYREEE (reference sequence).

The V gene is TRBV6-2 or TRBV6-3, the J gene TRBJ2-1; 14 bases are a match to TRBD2. V shed 6 bases and J 3 bases; nucleotides not matched to a gene: 7. The CDR3 extends over 17 amino acids. CDR1 is MNHEY, CDR2 SVGEGT, per germline. For the CDR3, the DNA is TGTGCCAGCAGCAGGACTAGCGGGGGGTCAAGCTACAATGAGCAGTTCTTC. Translating gives CASSRTSGGSSYNEQFF.

This clone came up once. The chain employs TRBV11-3 and TRBJ1-1; TRBD1 agrees at 9 bases. Losses at the gene ends were 5 bases for V and 1 base for J; bases not matched to a gene: 11. This CDR3 comprises 17 residues. Looked up from germline, CDR1 is SGHNT and CDR2 is YENEEA. In nucleotides, the CDR3 is TGTGCCAGCAGCCCCGGACAGGGGAGGGGGAAGAACACTGAAGCTTTCTTT. Translating it yields CASSPGQGRGKNTEAFF. The full variable domain, in which reference TRBV11-3 and TRBJ1-1 provide the parts outside the CDR3, is EAGVVQSPRYKIIEKKQPVAFWCNPISGHNTLYWYLQNLGQGPELLIRYENEEAVDDSQLPKDRFSAERLKGVDSTLKIQPAELGDSAVYLCASSPGQGRGKNTEAFFGQGTRLTVV.

The chain links TRBV6-6 to TRBJ1-2, with D uncertain. The germline gives CDR1 MNHNY, CDR2 SVGAGI (reference sequence). V was pared by 5 bases and J by 1 base, with 23 bases between. The CDR3 is 18 amino acids. The CDR3 nucleotides read TGTGCCAGCAGTCCTAGTATCGGGGTTTGGGCTGATAACTATGGCTACACCTTC. It is translated as CASSPSIGVWADNYGYTF.

The rearrangement uses TRBV29-1 and TRBJ2-5; perhaps TRBD2 as D (6 bases). Germline loops: CDR1 SQVTM, CDR2 ANQGSEA. V was clipped by 0 bases and J by 4 bases, with 9 bases between them. The CDR3 runs 13 residues. As DNA, the CDR3 is TGCAGCGTTGAAGAGGGCGGGGCAGAGACCCAGTACTTC. This gives the protein CSVEEGGAETQYF.

This sequence joins TRBV6-5 and TRBJ2-5, with D tentatively TRBD1 (6 bases). V gave up 6 bases and J gave up 5 bases, with 10 bases separating them. This CDR3 is 12 amino acids long. Germline V lookup: CDR1 MNHEY, CDR2 SVGAGI. CDR3: CASRPRGETQYF. In nucleotides, the CDR3 is TGTGCCAGCAGGCCTAGGGGGGAGACCCAGTACTTC.

This clone turned up a few times. The V and J genes are TRBV6-2 or TRBV6-3 and TRBJ1-2, with D hard to call. The CDR3 sequence is 12 residues long. Germline CDR1 is MNHEY and CDR2 is SVGEGT. V lost 5 bases, J lost 7 bases, and 11 bases lay in between. CDR3 coding DNA: TGTGCCAGCAGTGCGGACGGTGGTGGCTACACCTTC. Translating gives CASSADGGGYTF.